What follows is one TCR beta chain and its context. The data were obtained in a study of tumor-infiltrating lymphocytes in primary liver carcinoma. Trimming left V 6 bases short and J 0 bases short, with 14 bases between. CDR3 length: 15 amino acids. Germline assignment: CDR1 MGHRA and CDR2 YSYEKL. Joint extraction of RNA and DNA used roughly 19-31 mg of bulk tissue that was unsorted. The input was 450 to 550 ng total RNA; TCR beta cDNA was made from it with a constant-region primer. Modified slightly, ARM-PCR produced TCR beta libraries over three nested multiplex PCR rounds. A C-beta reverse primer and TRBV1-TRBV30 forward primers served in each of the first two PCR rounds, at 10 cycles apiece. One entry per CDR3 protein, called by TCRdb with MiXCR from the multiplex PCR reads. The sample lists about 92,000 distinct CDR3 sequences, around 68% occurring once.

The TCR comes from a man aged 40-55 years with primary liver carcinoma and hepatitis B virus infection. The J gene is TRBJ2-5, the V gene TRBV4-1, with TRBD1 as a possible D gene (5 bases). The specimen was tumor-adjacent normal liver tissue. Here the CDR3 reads CASSQRTWDQETQYF. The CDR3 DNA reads TGCGCCAGCAGTCAAAGGACATGGGACCAAGAGACCCAGTACTTC.